The 17 T cell receptor beta chains presented below share a single source sample, sequenced in a study of OX40 agonist ivuxolimab in advanced cancers. Libraries were prepared by immunoSEQ multiplex PCR; TCRdb keeps only in-frame clonotypes and omits some of them. Of fewer than 85,000 clones listed, roughly 85% are singletons. Sequenced material: CD4+ or CD8+ T cells sorted from blood, taken in a trial of the OX40 agonist ivuxolimab. These receptors were collected from an adult with an advanced solid tumor such as melanoma, head and neck, liver or kidney cancer.

This clone appeared a few times. This chain links TRBV2 with TRBJ1-2; no reliable D call. V was pared by 8 bases and J by 6 bases, with 10 bases between. Germline CDR1 and CDR2: SNHLY and FYNNEI. This CDR3 spans 11 amino acids. The CDR3, as DNA: TGTGCCAGCGGTGGGGTTGATGGCTACACCTTC. Protein: CASGGVDGYTF.

V gene TRBV7-2 combines with J gene TRBJ1-5; no reliable D call. The V end lost 1 base, the J end lost 0 bases, and 4 bases lay between the germline ends. Per germline, CDR1 SGHTA and CDR2 FQGNSA. CDR3 size: 14 residues. The CDR3 DNA reads as TGTGCCAGCAGCTTAGAACTTAGCAATCAGCCCCAGCATTTT. This encodes CASSLELSNQPQHF.

The gene calls are TRBV7-3 and TRBJ2-3; D not resolved. Germline lookup yields CDR1 SGHTA and CDR2 FQGTGA. The CDR3 contains 15 residues. Between the trimmed V and J ends, which lost 2 bases and 0 bases, there was a span of 9 bases. The CDR3 loop is CASSLYTFSTDTQYF. CDR3 in DNA: TGTGCCAGCAGCTTATACACCTTTAGCACAGATACGCAGTATTTT.

The chain's CDR3 is CASSLGGLAGVMGETQYF. The CDR3 coding sequence is TGTGCCAGCAGCTTGGGAGGACTAGCGGGAGTGATGGGAGAGACCCAGTACTTC. The V call is TRBV11-2, the J call TRBJ2-5, with 13 nucleotides matching TRBD2. This CDR3 is 18 amino acids long. V was clipped by 3 bases and J by 4 bases; unmatched bases: 11. CDR1 is SGHAT and CDR2 is FQNNGV in the germline V gene. The full variable domain, completed using reference TRBV11-2 and TRBJ2-5, is EAGVAQSPRYKIIEKRQSVAFWCNPISGHATLYWYQQILGQGPKLLIQFQNNGVVDDSQLPKDRFSAERLKGVDSTLKIQPAKLEDSAVYLCASSLGGLAGVMGETQYFGPGTRLLVL.

This rearrangement joins TRBV4-1 to TRBJ2-6; the match to TRBD1 covers 8 bases. V lost 0 bases, J lost 0 bases, and 1 base stayed unmatched. From germline, CDR1 is MGHRA and CDR2 YSYEKL. This CDR3 region has 17 residues. CDR3 nucleotides: TGCGCCAGCAGCCAAGACCAGGGGGCCTCTGGGGCCAACGTCCTGACTTTC. This encodes CASSQDQGASGANVLTF.

The chain recombines TRBV30 with TRBJ2-7; TRBD1 aligns across 8 bases. Per germline, CDR1 GTSNPN and CDR2 SVGIG (reference sequence). The ends lost 5 bases at V and 1 base at J; junction bases unmatched: 1. This CDR3 is 12 amino acids long. The CDR3 loop reads CAWDRGSYEQYF. The CDR3 bases are TGTGCCTGGGACAGGGGTTCCTACGAGCAGTACTTC.

The J gene is TRBJ1-5, the V gene TRBV25-1, with D unresolved. In germline, CDR1 is MGHDK, CDR2 SYGVNS. The germline V and J ends were trimmed by 5 bases and 4 bases, with 18 bases remaining between them. CDR3 size: 16 residues. CDR3 region: CASSIAQQLGNQPQHF. CDR3 nucleotides: TGTGCCAGCAGTATAGCCCAACAGCTTGGGAATCAGCCCCAGCATTTT.

The rearrangement joins TRBV28 to TRBJ2-3; D is unclear. V lost 4 bases and J lost 6, with 8 bases in between. CDR1 MDHEN and CDR2 SYDVKM come from the germline V gene. This CDR3 spans 12 amino acids. In DNA, the CDR3 is TGTGCCAGCAGTTCAAACCTTGATACGCAGTATTTT. It codes for CASSSNLDTQYF.

This clone has a handful of counts. The chain recombines TRBV6-6 with TRBJ2-3, with 9 bases identical to TRBD1. The junction had 6 bases not matched to a gene; V was cut back by 5 bases and J by 3 bases. Per germline, CDR1 MNHNY and CDR2 SVGAGI (reference sequence). The CDR3 has 15 amino acids. The CDR3 loop reads CASSLRQGGTDTQYF. The CDR3 DNA sequence: TGTGCCAGCAGTCTAAGACAGGGGGGAACAGATACGCAGTATTTT.

The J gene is TRBJ1-5, the V gene TRBV18; D is ambiguous. V lost 2 bases and J lost 2, with 7 bases in between. The CDR3 runs to 14 residues. In germline, CDR1 is KGHSH, CDR2 LQKENI. CDR3 nucleotide sequence: TGTGCCAGCTCACCAGGCCCGGGCAATCAGCCCCAGCATTTT. Its translation: CASSPGPGNQPQHF. Filled out from reference TRBV18 and TRBJ1-5, the complete variable domain reads NAGVMQNPRHLVRRRGQEARLRCSPMKGHSHVYWYRQLPEEGLKFMVYLQKENIIDESGMPKERFSAEFPKEGPSILRIQQVVRGDSAAYFCASSPGPGNQPQHFGDGTRLSIL.

The chain couples TRBV14 to TRBJ1-4; possibly TRBD1 for D (6 bases). Trimming took 6 bases from V and 5 from J, leaving 7 bases between them. The CDR3 runs 12 residues. The germline V gene encodes CDR1 SGHDN and CDR2 FVKESK. CDR3 coding DNA: TGTGCCAGCAGGAGGGGGAATGAAAAACTGTTTTTT. Translation gives CASRRGNEKLFF.

The chain couples TRBV7-2 to TRBJ2-7; 8 nucleotides align to TRBD1. This CDR3 has 15 residues. CDR1 is SGHTA and CDR2 is FQGNSA in the germline V gene. V was pared by 1 base and J by 4 bases, with 6 bases of the junction left unmatched. As DNA, the CDR3 is TGTGCCAGCAGCTTAGAACGGACAGGGATGTACGAGCAGTACTTC. Its protein product is CASSLERTGMYEQYF.

This clone has just a few counts. The V gene is TRBV6-6, the J gene TRBJ2-6, with TRBD2 as a possible D gene (5 bases). The germline V gene has CDR1 MNHNY and CDR2 SVGAGI (reference sequence). There are 15 residues in the CDR3. Trimming pared 6 bases from V and 2 bases from J, leaving 11 bases between. The CDR3 loop reads CASRVRGAGANVLTF. Here the CDR3 DNA reads TGTGCCAGCAGGGTCCGGGGTGCTGGGGCCAACGTCCTGACTTTC.

The chain has TRBV9 and TRBJ2-5, with 10 bases aligning to TRBD2. CDR1 is SGDLS, CDR2 YYNGEE, per germline. The CDR3 is 17 residues long. With 2 bases clipped from V and 5 bases from J, the junction kept 12 bases outside the gene matches. The CDR3 here is CASSVTSGGALGETQYF. The CDR3 bases are TGTGCCAGCAGCGTTACGAGCGGGGGGGCTCTCGGGGAGACCCAGTACTTC.

Here the CDR3 DNA reads TGTGCCAGCTCACCGCGGGACAGGGTTGATAATGAGCAGTTCTTC. It translates to CASSPRDRVDNEQFF. V is TRBV18 and J is TRBJ2-1, with 9 bases lining up with TRBD1. The V segment lost 3 bases and the J segment 7 bases; nucleotides outside the gene matches: 7. In germline, CDR1 is KGHSH, CDR2 LQKENI. CDR3 length: 15 amino acids.

The chain carries TRBV15 and TRBJ1-5; 7 bases are shared with TRBD1. Trimming removed 2 bases from V and 0 bases from J; junction bases left unmatched: 19. Germline V gene sequence: CDR1 LNHNV, CDR2 YYDKDF (reference sequence). This CDR3 has 21 amino acids. CDR3 sequence (DNA): TGTGCCACCAGCAGACTCATCCGGGCAGGGGGAGCCGTATATAGCAATCAGCCCCAGCATTTT. This translates into CATSRLIRAGGAVYSNQPQHF. Combining the CDR3 with reference TRBV15 and TRBJ1-5 gives the whole variable domain DAMVIQNPRYQVTQFGKPVTLSCSQTLNHNVMYWYQQKSSQAPKLLFHYYDKDFNNEADTPDNFQSRRPNTSFCFLDIRSPGLGDTAMYLCATSRLIRAGGAVYSNQPQHFGDGTRLSIL.

The V and J genes are TRBV30 and TRBJ2-1; 7 nucleotides line up with TRBD1. There are 13 residues in the CDR3. The germline V gene encodes CDR1 GTSNPN and CDR2 SVGIG (reference sequence). The J segment lost 2 bases and the V segment lost 4 bases, leaving 2 bases of the junction unmatched. CDR3 amino acids: CAWKTGPYNEQFF. As DNA, the CDR3 is TGTGCCTGGAAGACAGGGCCCTACAATGAGCAGTTCTTC.